This record looks at one T cell receptor beta chain sequence and its context. It has no known antigen specificity. Base qualities were left out, and no much larger clone turns up one base away. This specimen belongs to a study of T cells in Graves' hyperthyroidism and ophthalmopathy (dated by TCRdb to about 2019). In terms of the full investigation: Peripheral blood was sampled at the time of initial diagnosis, prior to any treatment. To identify distinguishing TCR V-J signatures, a discovery cohort of 90 to 100 patients was used, comprising some 45 with Graves' ophthalmopathy and 57 with stable Graves' hyperthyroidism. Prospective prediction of ophthalmopathy was tested in an independent validation cohort of fewer than 20 hyperthyroidism patients and 17 patients who later progressed to ophthalmopathy. The approximately 97 discovery patients were randomly divided into training and test sets at a 7:3 ratio. Thyroid tissue and blood T-cell repertoires from six Graves' hyperthyroidism patients were also compared in the study. Following sampling, methimazole starting at 30 mg daily was given to hyperthyroidism patients, and high-dose intravenous methylprednisolone was given to ophthalmopathy patients. The paper describes TCR Vbeta CDR3 sequencing of 135 peripheral blood samples, made up of 43 ophthalmopathy patients, over 70 hyperthyroidism patients and 17 progressor patients.

Stable Graves' hyperthyroidism was defined as the absence of progression to ophthalmopathy over 18 months of follow-up. The hyperthyroidism patients were between 18 and 65 years old and newly diagnosed, with a disease duration of less than 2 months. Exclusion was applied to patients with uncontrolled infections, other autoimmune diseases, pregnancy or lactation. Diagnoses were established on the basis of clinical symptoms, serum thyroxine and TRAb, thyroid ultrasound, and orbital computed tomography. Ficoll-Paque density gradient centrifugation was used to isolate PBMCs from approximately 11 ml of fresh peripheral blood. Total RNA was extracted with Trizol reagent, and quality was checked on an Agilent 2100 Bioanalyzer. Findings and caveats that apply to the study as a whole: No statistical method was used to fix the sample size in advance, and group allocation was not hidden from the investigators. During validation, the model predicted progression to ophthalmopathy a median of around six months ahead of onset, with almost 71% sensitivity and around 73% specificity. Most expanded thyroid clonotypes (frequency above 0.001) were also found in blood, which suggests that blood repertoires may mirror thyroid immune responses. Ophthalmopathy was separated from stable hyperthyroidism by a 13 V-J signature model, with 87.88% sensitivity and approximately 81% specificity obtained in cross-validation and 80%/75% obtained in testing.

Amplification of TCR beta CDR3 regions was carried out from RNA transcripts. The TCR CDR3 was subjected to a first round of RT-PCR using the HTBI primer set and the Qiagen OneStep RT-PCR kit. Libraries were constructed in a second round of multiplex PCR, after which size selection and purification were carried out. The libraries were sequenced on an Illumina HiSeq2000 using paired-end 100 bp reads. As for how the authors treated the data: Raw data were processed with SOAPnuke, discarding reads with adapters, uncalled bases, mean Phred below 15, or no exact constant-primer or identifier match. High-quality paired reads were merged with COPE v1.2.5, and unique nucleotide sequences were defined as clonotypes. MiTCR v1.1 was used to align clonotypes to the IMGT TRBV, TRBD and TRBJ reference segments. The analysis was restricted to V-J combinations with a frequency above 0.0001, which together covered just over 98% of the repertoires. A TCS score was defined as the ratio between F50 (clonal expansion) and ExV (chaos), using BLOSUM62-based TCRdist between CDR3 peptides within each V-J. Welch's t-statistics and random forest reduced 500 to 550 V-J features to around 14, which were used in a naive Bayes classifier (R e1071). TCRdb ran its own pipeline on the public reads, namely fastp trimming at Q25 and MiXCR clone calling, and kept in-frame beta chains. CDR3 protein duplicates are merged, each entry listing the most common genes and DNA. TCRdb, not the authors, supplied the V and J calls. This sample has 700,000 or so distinct CDR3 sequences in its table, and 16% of those were observed once. Approximately 8.4% of the sample goes to the ten largest clones.

The CDR3 runs 15 residues from the cysteine to the phenylalanine. The sequence is cut down to CDR3 DNA, 45 bases in frame from base 1. At the junction V is shortened by 3 bases and J by 9 bases, with 17 bases in between. Via the germline V gene, CDR1 is KGHDR and CDR2 SFDVKD. Material for sequencing was blood. The TCR originated in a man younger than 30 with Graves' hyperthyroidism. The rearranged segments are TRBV24-1 and TRBJ2-1; the D region is possibly TRBD1 or TRBD2, each matching across 5 bases. In nucleotide form, the sequence is TGTGCCACCAGTGATCCCCGGGACCCTCTGGGTGAGCAGTTCTTC. Its product reads: CATSDPRDPLGEQFF.